This T cell receptor beta chain was obtained from a study of OX40 agonist ivuxolimab in advanced cancers. Profiling relied on immunoSEQ multiplex PCR, and the TCRdb table lists in-frame clones only, not all of them. The sample shows 43,000 or so clones, approximately 86% of them seen only once. Blood samples were obtained at baseline, cycle 4 day 1, and cycle 7 day 1. V trimming: 7 bases; J trimming: 8 bases; junction bases outside the gene matches: 8. The CDR3 length is 13 residues. Germline CDR1 reads LNHDA; CDR2 reads SQIVND (reference sequence). This specimen consisted of CD4+ or CD8+ T cells sorted from blood, obtained in a trial of the OX40 agonist ivuxolimab. The clonotype was recovered from an adult with an advanced solid tumor such as melanoma, head and neck, liver or kidney cancer. The chain joins TRBV19 to TRBJ2-1, with 7 bases matching TRBD2. As DNA, the CDR3 is TGTGCCAGTACCAGGGAGGGAGGGCATGAGCAGTTCTTC. Translation gives CASTREGGHEQFF. The complete variable domain, with remaining parts taken from reference TRBV19 and TRBJ2-1, reads DGGITQSPKYLFRKEGQNVTLSCEQNLNHDAMYWYRQDPGQGLRLIYYSQIVNDFQKGDIAEGYSVSREKKESFPLTVTSAQKNPTAFYLCASTREGGHEQFFGPGTRLTVL.